The next 10 T cell receptor beta chains were all read from a single sample in a study of T cell responses to AZD1222 COVID-19 vaccine. Only in-frame clones appear in the TCRdb table, and some are missing; sequencing was by immunoSEQ multiplex PCR. Of roughly 100,000 clones detected, around nine tenths appear once; the ten largest clones hold 7% to 10%. Specimen: peripheral blood, collected on day 0 of AZD1222 vaccination. These receptors all stem from an adult in good health.

This clone was counted a few times. The J gene is TRBJ2-1, the V gene TRBV29-1, with no clear D. Germline CDR1 SQVTM, CDR2 ANQGSEA. Trimming took 7 bases from V and 1 from J, leaving 17 bases between them. This CDR3 is built from 15 residues. This chain's CDR3 is CSASLRLGSYNEQFF. The CDR3 DNA reads as TGCAGCGCCAGCCTGAGACTTGGGTCCTACAATGAGCAGTTCTTC.

The J gene is TRBJ1-3, the V gene TRBV4-3, with D maybe TRBD1 (6 bases). The germline gives CDR1 LGHNA, CDR2 YSLEER. V lost 3 bases and J 0 bases, leaving 6 bases between the germline ends. This CDR3 comprises 14 residues. The CDR3 region is CASSQGASGNTIYF. CDR3 in DNA: TGCGCCAGCAGCCAGGGGGCCTCTGGAAACACCATATATTTT.

V is TRBV3-1 (or the pseudogene TRBV3-2) and J is TRBJ1-5; D is unclear. Germline lookup yields CDR1 LGHDT and CDR2 YNNKEL (reference sequence). This CDR3 spans 16 amino acids. The ends were cut back, 0 bases at V and 0 bases at J, with 9 bases in the middle. The CDR3 sequence is CASSQDPGNSNQPQHF. CDR3 bases: TGTGCCAGCAGCCAAGATCCCGGCAATAGCAATCAGCCCCAGCATTTT.

The chain uses TRBV7-3 and TRBJ2-3; D unresolved. The V gene lost 1 base and the J gene lost 5 bases, with 4 bases spanning the gap. The CDR3 has 12 amino acids. CDR1 is SGHTA, CDR2 FQGTGA, per germline. DNA of the CDR3: TGTGCCAGCAGCTTAAGCGTAGATACGCAGTATTTT. It is translated as CASSLSVDTQYF.

The chain links TRBV7-3 to TRBJ2-5, with 9 bases fitting TRBD2. The trim removed 5 bases at V and 7 bases at J, leaving 11 bases unmatched. CDR3 length: 15 residues. CDR1 is SGHTA and CDR2 is FQGTGA in the germline V gene. CDR3 in amino acids: CASSQTSGPRGTQYF. The CDR3 DNA follows: TGTGCCAGCAGCCAGACTAGCGGACCAAGAGGGACCCAGTACTTC.

V usage is TRBV28 and J usage is TRBJ1-2, with D perhaps matching TRBD1 (5 bases). CDR1 and CDR2 (germline): MDHEN, SYDVKM. CDR3 length: 13 amino acids. V was pared by 3 bases and J by 4 bases, with 9 bases between. The CDR3 loop is CASSFPGGYGYTF. The CDR3 nucleotides are TGTGCCAGCAGTTTCCCCGGGGGCTATGGCTACACCTTC.

The chain has TRBV28 and TRBJ1-1; 8 bases map to TRBD1. The CDR3 totals 14 residues. Germline loops: CDR1 MDHEN, CDR2 SYDVKM. V lost 6 bases, J lost 6 bases, and 9 bases stayed unmatched. As DNA, the CDR3 is TGTGCCAGCAGGTTACAGGGGGTTTGGGCTGAAGCTTTCTTT. Translating it yields CASRLQGVWAEAFF.

The J gene is TRBJ1-2, the V gene TRBV30; D remains unclear. The germline V gene encodes CDR1 GTSNPN and CDR2 SVGIG (reference sequence). The V end lost 5 bases, the J end lost 5 bases, and 12 bases lay between the germline ends. The CDR3 is made up of 12 amino acids. CDR3 coding DNA: TGTGCCTGGTCTCGGGATGGGTATGGCTACACCTTC. It is translated as CAWSRDGYGYTF.

CDR3 sequence: CASSLGVRDYGYTF. The CDR3 nucleotides read TGTGCCAGCAGTTTAGGGGTACGGGACTATGGCTACACCTTC. The J gene is TRBJ1-2, the V gene TRBV28; D not certain. The germline CDR1 and CDR2 sequences are MDHEN and SYDVKM. Trimming cost V 2 bases and J 3 bases, with 10 bases left between them. The CDR3 totals 14 residues.

The chain combines TRBV12-3 or TRBV12-4 with TRBJ2-1; D perhaps matches TRBD2 (5 bases). V was cut by 1 base and J by 9 bases, with 10 bases left in between. The CDR3 length is 13 residues. The CDR3 sequence is CASSLGSAGEQFF. The CDR3 bases are TGTGCCAGCAGTTTAGGATCCGCGGGTGAGCAGTTCTTC.